This note documents a single T cell receptor beta chain sequence. This clone's antigen is unknown. Per-nucleotide qualities are absent, and no much larger clonotype sits a single base away. The CDR3 holds 16 amino acids from the cysteine to the phenylalanine. Left in the record is the CDR3 DNA by itself, 48 bases read in frame from the first base. Based on the germline V gene, the CDR1 and CDR2 sequences are SGHVS and FQNEAQ. At the junction V is shortened by 1 base and J by 10 bases, with 22 bases in between. This sample stems from a study of T cell responses to AZD1222 COVID-19 vaccine (dated by TCRdb to the early 2020s). For the wider study: Because spike-specific TCR depth and breadth did not differ between the two schedules, AZD1222 recipients who got a second dose at roughly 4 weeks were pooled with those who got a second dose at roughly 12 weeks. TCR sequencing covered fewer than 250 trial participants: 207 given two doses of AZD1222 and about 26 given two doses of MenACWY control vaccine. Trial participants were enrolled into age subgroups of 18-55, 56-69 and 70-plus years, which contained about 160, 30 and 59 TCR-sequenced participants, respectively. The paper as a whole reports these results and caveats: Conclusions about previously exposed vaccinees are limited, since just six or seven AZD1222 recipients were seropositive for SARS-CoV-2 at baseline. The vaccine-associated CD4 TCRs covered the entire spike protein, and the dominant responses fell in regions 160-218 and 743-854. Epitopes outside the regions mutated in the B.1.351 and B.1.1.7 variants were reportedly recognized by nearly half of the unique spike-specific TCRs. Participants were mostly white British, with more females than males. The authors suggested clonal diversity may have been underestimated. In the small 56-69-year group, the increase in depth fell short of significance, most likely because of low power. No day 14 peak-response samples were available, so repertoires were characterized only after the peak T cell response. Spike-specific TCR breadth and depth rose significantly after two AZD1222 doses compared with day 0 and with MenACWY recipients.

Interpreted using the paper, the time point label stands for: baseline before first vaccination. Vaccinee samples came from UK trials COV001 and COV002, including a single-blind randomized controlled phase 2/3 trial of AZD1222 (ChAdOx1 nCoV-19) in healthy adults. For TCRbeta chain sequencing, PBMC samples from trial participants were taken at day 0 and at day 28 after the second dose. The CDR3 regions of human TCRbeta chains were subjected to immunosequencing. The paper's data handling went like this. Repertoire TCRs were checked for matches against a reference library of SARS-CoV-2-specific TCRs that had been generated using the MIRA antigen-specificity platform. Breadth was defined as the fraction of unique TCRs that were SARS-CoV-2-associated. Depth was defined as the fraction of total T cells that were SARS-CoV-2-associated. Using the MIRA data, every spike-specific TCR was mapped to the spike region that the TCR reacted to and assigned to either a CD4 or a CD8 class. Log10-transformed breadth and depth values were compared by one-way ANOVA with Sidak's multiple comparisons tests. TCRdb's version of the immuneACCESS table is confined to in-frame rearrangements and falls short of the full clone set. An unresolved V gene accounts for under half of the shortfall where checked; the remainder is of unknown origin. That table is the source of V, J and clone size, and D and trimming were worked out from the DNA. This sample lists 95,000 to 150,000 clones; over 75% were detected once. The biggest ten clones account for under 3.5% of the sample.

Recombination linked TRBV7-8 to TRBJ1-1, with TRBD1 tentatively as D gene (6 bases match). The clonotype comes from an adult in good health. The source was peripheral blood, collected on day 0 of AZD1222 vaccination. DNA sequence: TGTGCCAGCAGCTTAGACCGGCGGCAGGTGGGGGCCAGAGCTTTCTTT. It translates to CASSLDRRQVGARAFF.